This paragraph reports one T cell receptor (beta chain). Its antigen is as yet unknown. TCRdb passed the 5' RACE reads through MiXCR, listing each CDR3 protein once. The sample lists about 31,000 distinct CDR3 sequences, approximately 4% seen once, with more than 20% in the top ten. The data stem from a study of neurological immune-mediated disorders. General study points: Whereas HTLV-1-associated myelopathy showed the most TCR clonal expansion, multiple sclerosis showed the least, with levels below those of healthy controls.

This CDR3 comprises 18 residues. Germline V gene data show CDR1 as LGHDT and CDR2 as YNNKEL (reference sequence). V dropped 0 bases and J dropped 4; count of bases not matched to a gene: 11. The V gene is TRBV3-1, the J gene TRBJ2-1, with 8 positions matching TRBD2. This TCR derives from a woman aged 40 to 49 in good health. Sequenced material: CD4+ T cells from blood. The CDR3 loop reads CASSQDVSGGLSYNEQFF. The CDR3 DNA follows: TGTGCCAGCAGCCAAGATGTGAGCGGGGGTCTCTCTTACAATGAGCAGTTCTTC.